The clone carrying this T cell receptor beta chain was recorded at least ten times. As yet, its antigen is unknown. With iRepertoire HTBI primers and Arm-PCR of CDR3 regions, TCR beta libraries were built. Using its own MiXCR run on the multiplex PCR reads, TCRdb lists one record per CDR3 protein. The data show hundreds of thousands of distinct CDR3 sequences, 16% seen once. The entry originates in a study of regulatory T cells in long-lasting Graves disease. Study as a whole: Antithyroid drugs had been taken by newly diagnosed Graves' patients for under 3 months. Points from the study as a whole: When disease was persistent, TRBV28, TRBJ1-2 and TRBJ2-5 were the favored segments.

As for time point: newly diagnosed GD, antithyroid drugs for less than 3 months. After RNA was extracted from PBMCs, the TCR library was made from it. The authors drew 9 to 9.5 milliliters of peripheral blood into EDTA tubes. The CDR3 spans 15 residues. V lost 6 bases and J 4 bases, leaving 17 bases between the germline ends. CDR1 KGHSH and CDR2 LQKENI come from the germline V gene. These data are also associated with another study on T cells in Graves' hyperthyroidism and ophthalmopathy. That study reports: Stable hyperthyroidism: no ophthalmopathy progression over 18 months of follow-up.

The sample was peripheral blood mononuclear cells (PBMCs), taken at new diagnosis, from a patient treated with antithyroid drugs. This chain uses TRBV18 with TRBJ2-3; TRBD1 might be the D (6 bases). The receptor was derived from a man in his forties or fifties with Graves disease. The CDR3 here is CASSLGQGQSDTQYF. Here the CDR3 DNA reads TGTGCCAGCTCGTTGGGGCAGGGGCAATCAGATACGCAGTATTTT.